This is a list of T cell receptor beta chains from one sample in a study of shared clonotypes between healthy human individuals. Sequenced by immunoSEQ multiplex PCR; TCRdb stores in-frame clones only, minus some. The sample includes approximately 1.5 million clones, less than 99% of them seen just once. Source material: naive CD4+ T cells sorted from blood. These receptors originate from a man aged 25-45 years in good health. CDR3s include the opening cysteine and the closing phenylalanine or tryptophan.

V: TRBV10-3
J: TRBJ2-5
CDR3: CASAQGRETQYF

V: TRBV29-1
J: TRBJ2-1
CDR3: CSVVFAGGPAYNEQFF

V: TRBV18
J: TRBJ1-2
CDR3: CASSPKHRGSSGGYTF

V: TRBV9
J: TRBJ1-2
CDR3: CASSVGGYGYTF

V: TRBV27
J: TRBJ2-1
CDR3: CASSFGGRGYNEQFF

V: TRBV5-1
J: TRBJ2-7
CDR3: CASSLTGGLAGGEQYF

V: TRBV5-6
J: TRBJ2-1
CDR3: CASSLGRGPSYNEQFF

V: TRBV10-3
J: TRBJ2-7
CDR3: CAIRAGTGVSYEQYF

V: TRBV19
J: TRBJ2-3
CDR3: CASSIPLEGNTDTQYF

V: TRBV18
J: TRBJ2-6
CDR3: CASSPTDGANVLTF

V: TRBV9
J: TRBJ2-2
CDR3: CASSSGTPLTGELFF

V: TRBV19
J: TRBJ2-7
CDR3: CASSNRVLAGFYEQYF

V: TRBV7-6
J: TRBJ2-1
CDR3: CASSLQGYSSYNEQFF

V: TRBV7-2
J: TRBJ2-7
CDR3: CASSPSGTTYEQYF

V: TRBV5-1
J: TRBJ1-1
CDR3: CASSLGFGDMNTEAFF

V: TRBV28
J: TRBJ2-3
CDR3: CASSPDRYTDTQYF

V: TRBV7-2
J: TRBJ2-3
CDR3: CASSLAASGTKTDTQYF

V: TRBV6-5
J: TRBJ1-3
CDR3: CASTTIAGVGNTIYF

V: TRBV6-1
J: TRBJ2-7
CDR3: CASSEGGGSSYEQYF

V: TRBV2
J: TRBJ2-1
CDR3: CASSGGRGEQFF

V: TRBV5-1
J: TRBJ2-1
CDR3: CASSLMLRERAEQFF

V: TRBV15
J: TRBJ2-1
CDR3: CATRGRGSYNEQFF

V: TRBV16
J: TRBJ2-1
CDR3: CASSLTSATSYNEQFF

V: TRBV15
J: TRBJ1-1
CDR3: CATSRDRVAPRDF

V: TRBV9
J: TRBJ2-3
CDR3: CASSVIPSGRDTQYF

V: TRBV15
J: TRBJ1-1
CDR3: CATASGGSIKEAFF

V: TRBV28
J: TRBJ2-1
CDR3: CASSTDVRTEGLAGVNEQFF

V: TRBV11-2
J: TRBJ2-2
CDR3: CASRGVAGANTGELFF

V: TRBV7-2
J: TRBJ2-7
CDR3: CASSLRLAGYEQYF

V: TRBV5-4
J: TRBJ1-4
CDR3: CASSLIGTGAEQLFF

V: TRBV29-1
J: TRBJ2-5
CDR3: CSVGSRAETQYF

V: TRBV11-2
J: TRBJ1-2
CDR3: CASGGQGGYTF

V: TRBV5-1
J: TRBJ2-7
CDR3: CASSLAGAGYEQYF

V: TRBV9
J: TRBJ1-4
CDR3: CASSAGVGQGNEKLFF

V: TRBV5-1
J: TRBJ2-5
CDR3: CASSSGKETQYF

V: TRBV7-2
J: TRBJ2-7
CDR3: CASSLSLAGAREQYF

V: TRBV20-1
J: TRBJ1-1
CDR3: CSALGNTEAFF

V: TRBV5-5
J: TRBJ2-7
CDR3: CASSPSGLLVSYEQYF

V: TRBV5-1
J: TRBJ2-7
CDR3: CASSPNLAEQYF

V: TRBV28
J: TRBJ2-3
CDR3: CASSLWLLESGTDTQYF

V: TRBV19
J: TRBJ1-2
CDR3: CASSILGQENYGYTF

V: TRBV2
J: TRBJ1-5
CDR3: CASSEFASQGAFSQPQHF

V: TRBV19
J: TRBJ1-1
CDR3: CASSIMGANTEAFF

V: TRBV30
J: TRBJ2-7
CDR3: CAWTTGGLPYEQYF

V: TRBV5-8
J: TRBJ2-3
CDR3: CASSLGHTQYF

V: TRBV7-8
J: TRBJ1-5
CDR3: CASSPYQVPVQPQHF

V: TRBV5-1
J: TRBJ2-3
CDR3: CASSLAPGGVSGRGADTQYF

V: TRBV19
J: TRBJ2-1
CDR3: CASSPGSLSSYNEQFF

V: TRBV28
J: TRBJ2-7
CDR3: CASSSGQVGPGEQYF

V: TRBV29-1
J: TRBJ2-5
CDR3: CSAGGRQETQYF

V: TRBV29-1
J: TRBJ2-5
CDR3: CSVEWYRGRPEETQYF

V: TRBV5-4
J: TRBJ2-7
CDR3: CASSPRTGFSYEQYF

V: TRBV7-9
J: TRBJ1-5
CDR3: CASSPWGGQPQHF

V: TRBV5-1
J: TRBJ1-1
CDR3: CASSRTGGGTEAFF

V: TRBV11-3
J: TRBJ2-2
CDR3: CASSLEALASTGELFF